This TCR beta chain emerged from a study of radiotherapy plus CTLA-4 blockade in lung cancer. Study-wide results and limits: Reports state that early shifts in blood T cell clones, with interferon-beta, best predicted response. TCR clones of tumor origin grew in blood after radiotherapy plus ipilimumab.

Measured with immunoSEQ multiplex PCR; TCRdb has only the in-frame clones, and not every one. Among over 60,000 clones listed, around 86% were seen once. Looked up from germline, CDR1 is MDHEN and CDR2 is SYDVKM. CDR3 length equals 14 residues. The J segment lost 6 bases and the V segment lost 6 bases, leaving 5 bases of the junction unmatched. As to this clone: Its target is not known.

This TCR came from a human donor with non-small cell lung cancer that progressed on radiotherapy plus ipilimumab. The input for sequencing was peripheral blood, taken from a patient treated with radiotherapy plus ipilimumab. The chain carries TRBV28 and TRBJ1-5; TRBD1 matches at 10 bases. In DNA, the CDR3 is TGTGCCAGCAGAAGACAGGGGGCGGTTCAGCCCCAGCATTTT. Its translation is CASRRQGAVQPQHF.